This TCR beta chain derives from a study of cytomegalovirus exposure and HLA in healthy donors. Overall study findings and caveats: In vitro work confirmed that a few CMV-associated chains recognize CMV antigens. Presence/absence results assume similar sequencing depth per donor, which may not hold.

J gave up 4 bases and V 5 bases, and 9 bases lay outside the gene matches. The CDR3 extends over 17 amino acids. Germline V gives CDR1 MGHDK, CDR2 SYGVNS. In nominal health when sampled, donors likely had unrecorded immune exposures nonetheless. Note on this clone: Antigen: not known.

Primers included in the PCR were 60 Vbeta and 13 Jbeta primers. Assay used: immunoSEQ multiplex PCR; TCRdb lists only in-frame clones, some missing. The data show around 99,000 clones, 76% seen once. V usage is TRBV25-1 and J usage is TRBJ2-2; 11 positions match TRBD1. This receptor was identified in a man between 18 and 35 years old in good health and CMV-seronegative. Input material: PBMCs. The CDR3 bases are TGTGCCAGCAGTCCCAACGGAGGACAGGGGGCCACCGGGGAGCTGTTTTTT. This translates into CASSPNGGQGATGELFF.